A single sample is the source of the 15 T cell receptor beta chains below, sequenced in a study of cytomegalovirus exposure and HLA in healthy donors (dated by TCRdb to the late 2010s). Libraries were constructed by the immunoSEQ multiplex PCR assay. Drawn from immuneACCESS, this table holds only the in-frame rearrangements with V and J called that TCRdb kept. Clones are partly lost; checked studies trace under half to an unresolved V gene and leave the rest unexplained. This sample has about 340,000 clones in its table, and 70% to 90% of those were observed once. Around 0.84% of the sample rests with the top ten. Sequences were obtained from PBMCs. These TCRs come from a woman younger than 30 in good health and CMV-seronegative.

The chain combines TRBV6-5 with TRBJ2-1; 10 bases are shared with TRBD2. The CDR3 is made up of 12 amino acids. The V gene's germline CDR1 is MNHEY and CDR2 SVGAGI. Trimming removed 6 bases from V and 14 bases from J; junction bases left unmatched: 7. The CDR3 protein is CASRASGRDKFF. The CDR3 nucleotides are TGTGCCAGCAGGGCTAGCGGGAGAGATAAGTTCTTC.

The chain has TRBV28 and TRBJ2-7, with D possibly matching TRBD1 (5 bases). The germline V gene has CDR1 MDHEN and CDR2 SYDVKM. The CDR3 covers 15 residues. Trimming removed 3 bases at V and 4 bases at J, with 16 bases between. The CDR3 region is CASSFADRPKYEQYF. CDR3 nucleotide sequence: TGTGCCAGCAGTTTTGCAGACAGACCGAAATACGAGCAGTACTTC.

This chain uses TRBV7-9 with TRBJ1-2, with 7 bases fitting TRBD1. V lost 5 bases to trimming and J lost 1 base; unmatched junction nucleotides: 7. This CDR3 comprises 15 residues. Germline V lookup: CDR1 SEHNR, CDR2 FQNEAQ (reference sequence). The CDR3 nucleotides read TGTGCCAGCAGCGGATGGGACAGACTTAACTATGGCTACACCTTC. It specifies CASSGWDRLNYGYTF.

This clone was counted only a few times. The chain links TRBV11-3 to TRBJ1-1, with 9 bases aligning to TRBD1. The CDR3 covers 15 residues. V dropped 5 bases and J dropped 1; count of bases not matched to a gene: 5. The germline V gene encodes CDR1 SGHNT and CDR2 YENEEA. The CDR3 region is CASSETGQGNTEAFF. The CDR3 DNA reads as TGTGCCAGCAGCGAGACGGGACAGGGGAACACTGAAGCTTTCTTT.

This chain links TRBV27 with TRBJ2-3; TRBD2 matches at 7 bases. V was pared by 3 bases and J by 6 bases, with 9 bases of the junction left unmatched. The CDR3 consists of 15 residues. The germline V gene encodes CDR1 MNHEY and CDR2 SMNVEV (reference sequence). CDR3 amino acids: CASSFEGGRVDTQYF. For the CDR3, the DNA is TGTGCCAGCAGTTTTGAGGGAGGGCGGGTGGATACGCAGTATTTT.

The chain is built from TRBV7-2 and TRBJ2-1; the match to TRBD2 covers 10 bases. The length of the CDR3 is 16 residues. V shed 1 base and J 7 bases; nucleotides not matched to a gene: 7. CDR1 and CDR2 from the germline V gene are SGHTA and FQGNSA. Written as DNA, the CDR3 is TGTGCCAGCAGCTTAGGATTAGCGGGAGGTAGGAATGAGCAGTTCTTC. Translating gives CASSLGLAGGRNEQFF.

The CDR3 DNA sequence: TGTGCCAGCAGCTTTGACAGGGGCCTTTATGGCTACACCTTC. The encoded protein is CASSFDRGLYGYTF. The V and J genes are TRBV7-9 and TRBJ1-2; TRBD1 aligns across 8 bases. Losses at the gene ends were 3 bases for V and 5 bases for J; bases not matched to a gene: 5. The CDR3 spans 14 residues. Germline V CDR1 and CDR2: SEHNR, FQNEAQ (reference sequence). Looking up the rest from reference TRBV7-9 and TRBJ1-2 gives the full variable domain: DTGVSQNPRHKITKRGQNVTFRCDPISEHNRLYWYRQTLGQGPEFLTYFQNEAQLEKSRLLSDRFSAERPKGSFSTLEIQRTEQGDSAMYLCASSFDRGLYGYTFGSGTRLTVV.

DNA of the CDR3: TGTGCCAGCAGTTTAGCCACTAGCGGAGCCAATGAGCAGTTCTTC. Translating gives CASSLATSGANEQFF. The chain recombines TRBV28 with TRBJ2-1; 8 bases map to TRBD2. This CDR3 contains 15 residues. V shed 2 bases, J shed 6 bases, and the junction held 6 bases outside the gene matches. Germline CDR1 and CDR2: MDHEN and SYDVKM. Full variable domain (rest looked up from reference TRBV28 and TRBJ2-1): DVKVTQSSRYLVKRTGEKVFLECVQDMDHENMFWYRQDPGLGLRLIYFSYDVKMKEKGDIPEGYSVSREKKERFSLILESASTNQTSMYLCASSLATSGANEQFFGPGTRLTVL.

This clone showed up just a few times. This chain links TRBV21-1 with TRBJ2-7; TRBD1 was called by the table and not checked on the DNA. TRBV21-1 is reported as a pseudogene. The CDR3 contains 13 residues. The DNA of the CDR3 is TGTGCCAGCAGCCCGCAGGAACCCAACGAGCAGTACTTC. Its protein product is CASSPQEPNEQYF.

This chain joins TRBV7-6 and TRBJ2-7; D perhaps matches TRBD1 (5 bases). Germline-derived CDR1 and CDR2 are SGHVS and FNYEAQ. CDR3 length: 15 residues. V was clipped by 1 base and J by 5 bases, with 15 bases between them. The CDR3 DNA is TGTGCCAGCAGCTTAGATCCAGGGTCCACCCACGAGCAGTACTTC. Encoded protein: CASSLDPGSTHEQYF.

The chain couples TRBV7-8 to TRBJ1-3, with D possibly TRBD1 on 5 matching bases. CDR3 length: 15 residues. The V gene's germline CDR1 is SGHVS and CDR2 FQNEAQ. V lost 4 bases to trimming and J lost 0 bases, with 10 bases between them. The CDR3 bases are TGTGCCAGCAGCTGGGGACTGATCTCTGGAAACACCATATATTTT. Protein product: CASSWGLISGNTIYF.

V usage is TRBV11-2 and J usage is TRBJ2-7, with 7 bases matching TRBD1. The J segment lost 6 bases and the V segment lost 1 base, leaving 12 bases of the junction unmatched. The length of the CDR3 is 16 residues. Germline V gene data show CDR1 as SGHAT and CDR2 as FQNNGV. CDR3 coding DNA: TGTGCCAGCAGCTTAGTAGGGGGCAGGGAATTTCCCGAGCAGTACTTC. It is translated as CASSLVGGREFPEQYF. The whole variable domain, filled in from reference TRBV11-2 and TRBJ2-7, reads EAGVAQSPRYKIIEKRQSVAFWCNPISGHATLYWYQQILGQGPKLLIQFQNNGVVDDSQLPKDRFSAERLKGVDSTLKIQPAKLEDSAVYLCASSLVGGREFPEQYFGPGTRLTVT.

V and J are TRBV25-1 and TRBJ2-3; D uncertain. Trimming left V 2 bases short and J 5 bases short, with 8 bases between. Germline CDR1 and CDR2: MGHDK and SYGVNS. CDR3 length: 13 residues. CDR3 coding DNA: TGTGCCAGCAGTGAAGTAGCCGGAGATACGCAGTATTTT. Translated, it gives CASSEVAGDTQYF.

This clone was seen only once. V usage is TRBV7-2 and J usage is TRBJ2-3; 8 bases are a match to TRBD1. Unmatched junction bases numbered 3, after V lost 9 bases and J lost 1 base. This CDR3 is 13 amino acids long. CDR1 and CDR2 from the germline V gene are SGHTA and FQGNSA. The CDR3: CASTGGGTDTQYF. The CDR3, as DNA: TGTGCCAGTACAGGGGGTGGCACAGATACGCAGTATTTT.

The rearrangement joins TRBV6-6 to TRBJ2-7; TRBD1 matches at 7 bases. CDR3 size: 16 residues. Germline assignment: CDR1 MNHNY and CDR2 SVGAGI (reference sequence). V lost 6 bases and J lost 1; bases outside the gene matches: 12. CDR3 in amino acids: CASRRDSSEPSYEQYF. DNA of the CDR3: TGTGCCAGCAGGAGGGACAGCTCAGAACCATCCTACGAGCAGTACTTC.